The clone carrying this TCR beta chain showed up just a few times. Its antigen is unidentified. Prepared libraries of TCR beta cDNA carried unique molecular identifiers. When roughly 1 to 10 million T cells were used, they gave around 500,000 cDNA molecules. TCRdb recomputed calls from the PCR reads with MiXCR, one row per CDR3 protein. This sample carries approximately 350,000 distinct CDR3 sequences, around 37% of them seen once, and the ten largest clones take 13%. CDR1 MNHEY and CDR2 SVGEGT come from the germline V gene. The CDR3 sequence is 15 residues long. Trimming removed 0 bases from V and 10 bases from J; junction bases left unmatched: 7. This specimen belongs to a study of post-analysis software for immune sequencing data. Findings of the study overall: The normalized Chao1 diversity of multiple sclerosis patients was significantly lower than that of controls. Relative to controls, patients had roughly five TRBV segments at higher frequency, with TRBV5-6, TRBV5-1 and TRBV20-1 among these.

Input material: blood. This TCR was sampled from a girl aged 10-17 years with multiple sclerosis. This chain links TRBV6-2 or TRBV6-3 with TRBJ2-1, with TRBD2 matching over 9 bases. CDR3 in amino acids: CASSYSRGGAQEQFF. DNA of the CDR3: TGTGCCAGCAGTTACTCTCGCGGGGGGGCCCAGGAGCAGTTCTTC.